The TCR beta chain described here comes from a study of blood T cell repertoires in COVID-19. Study background: Acute and convalescent COVID-19 samples came from the United States, Italy and Spain. PBMCs, B-cell-depleted T cells, or T cells provided the cDNA or gDNA that made up the material.

Data came from immunoSEQ multiplex PCR; TCRdb stores just in-frame clones and leaves some out. The sample has 150,000 to 200,000 clones; about 80% are singletons. The CDR3 has 15 amino acids. Germline V gene sequence: CDR1 MNHEY, CDR2 SVGAGI. Trimming removed 8 bases from V and 2 bases from J; junction bases left unmatched: 7. Sequenced input: peripheral blood. This TCR was recovered from a man under 40 with active or convalescent COVID-19. This sequence joins TRBV6-5 and TRBJ2-4, with TRBD2 matching 9 bases. The DNA for the CDR3 is TGTGCCAGCGGCGGGCGGGAGGGATCCAAAAACATTCAGTACTTC. Translation: CASGGREGSKNIQYF.